The following is a T cell receptor (beta chain) sequence with its context. Time point denoted: newly diagnosed GD, antithyroid drugs for less than 3 months. Isolated PBMC RNA provided the starting material for the TCR library. The data derive from a study of regulatory T cells in long-lasting Graves disease. V lost 0 bases to trimming and J lost 3 bases, with 9 bases between them. Germline CDR1 and CDR2: SGDLS and YYNGEE. The CDR3 loop spans 14 amino acids. Relying on iRepertoire HTBI primers and Arm-PCR of CDR3 regions, the team built TCR beta libraries. TCRdb redid the calling of the multiplex PCR reads with MiXCR, one entry per CDR3 protein. The profile shows about 520,000 distinct CDR3 sequences, about 11% of them singletons. These data were also reused for a study on T cells in Graves' hyperthyroidism and ophthalmopathy.

The J gene is TRBJ1-1, the V gene TRBV9, with D unclear. The sequence was collected from a woman in her 30s with Graves disease. The starting material was peripheral blood mononuclear cells (PBMCs), obtained at new diagnosis, from a patient treated with antithyroid drugs. This CDR3 is CASSVVGADTEAFF. CDR3 DNA sequence: TGTGCCAGCAGCGTAGTCGGCGCAGACACTGAAGCTTTCTTT.